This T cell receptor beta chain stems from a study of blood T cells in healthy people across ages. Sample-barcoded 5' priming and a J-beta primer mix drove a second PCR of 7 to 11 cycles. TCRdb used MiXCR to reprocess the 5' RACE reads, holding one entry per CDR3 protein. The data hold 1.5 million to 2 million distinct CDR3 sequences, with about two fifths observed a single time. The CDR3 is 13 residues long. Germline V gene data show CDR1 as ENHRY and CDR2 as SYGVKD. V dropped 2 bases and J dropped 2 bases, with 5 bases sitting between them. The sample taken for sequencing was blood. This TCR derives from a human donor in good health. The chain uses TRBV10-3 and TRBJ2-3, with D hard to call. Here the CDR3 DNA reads TGTGCCATCAGTGAGCCTAACACAGATACGCAGTATTTT. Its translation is CAISEPNTDTQYF.